A single sample is the source of the 15 T cell receptor beta chains below, sequenced in a study of early T cells in non-severe SARS-CoV-2 infection. TCRdb redid the calling of the 5' RACE reads with MiXCR, one entry per CDR3 protein. The table shows tens of thousands of distinct CDR3 sequences, with 10% occurring only once. The sequencing input was whole blood. Source of these receptors: an adult who was a healthcare worker with PCR-confirmed SARS-CoV-2 infection or an uninfected control (not recorded which).

A word on this clonotype: At one of its ends the junction is not consistent with the germline gene, which may arise from a read error. The chain recombines TRBV27 with TRBJ1-2; D is undetermined. The CDR3 runs 14 residues. Germline CDR1 MNHEY, CDR2 SMNVEV (reference sequence). The CDR3 DNA is TGTGTCAGCAGGACCTTTATACGGACTGGAGGCTACACCTTC. Its protein is CVSRTFIRTGGYTF.

V is TRBV24-1 and J is TRBJ2-3; D unclear. V was shortened by 6 bases and J by 4 bases, with 4 bases between the two germline ends. The germline CDR1 and CDR2 sequences are KGHDR and SFDVKD. The CDR3 is 11 amino acids. In DNA form, the CDR3 reads TGTGCCACCAGTAAAGCAGATACGCAGTATTTT. Protein sequence: CATSKADTQYF.

This clonotype was detected ten times or more. The J gene is TRBJ2-6, the V gene TRBV6-2 or TRBV6-3; D call uncertain. CDR1 and CDR2 (germline): MNHEY, SVGEGT. The CDR3 has 13 amino acids. V was clipped by 7 bases and J by 0 bases, with 4 bases between them. The CDR3: CASTRSGANVLTF. In nucleotides, the CDR3 is TGTGCCAGCACACGCTCTGGGGCCAACGTCCTGACTTTC.

This clonotype was counted ten times or more. The chain links TRBV27 to TRBJ2-1; the D call may be TRBD1 or TRBD2 (6 bases each). CDR1 MNHEY and CDR2 SMNVEV come from the germline V gene (reference sequence). V dropped 5 bases and J dropped 2 bases, with 16 bases sitting between them. The CDR3 covers 16 residues. CDR3 residues: CASSPVRRGAYNEQFF. As DNA, the CDR3 is TGTGCCAGCAGTCCCGTAAGGAGGGGGGCCTACAATGAGCAGTTCTTC.

This clonotype was seen many times. This chain connects TRBV3-1 to TRBJ2-1; tentatively, D is TRBD1 (5 bases). V dropped 2 bases and J dropped 6 bases, with 14 bases sitting between them. This CDR3 is built from 15 residues. Per germline, CDR1 LGHDT and CDR2 YNNKEL (reference sequence). The chain's CDR3 is CASSQSPGKVNEQFF. DNA for the CDR3: TGTGCCAGCAGCCAATCGCCAGGGAAGGTCAATGAGCAGTTCTTC.

This clonotype came up a few times. This chain links TRBV6-6 with TRBJ2-5; unclear D gene. Germline CDR1 and CDR2: MNHNY and SVGAGI (reference sequence). Trimming took off 0 bases at V and 3 bases at J, with 2 bases between the two ends. The CDR3 consists of 12 residues. The CDR3 reads CASSYSKETQYF. In DNA, the CDR3 is TGTGCCAGCAGTTACTCGAAAGAGACCCAGTACTTC.

There are a few counts of this clonotype. The chain couples TRBV6-2 or TRBV6-3 to TRBJ1-2, with no clear D. This CDR3 has 14 amino acids. Trimming left V 7 bases short and J 1 base short, with 13 bases between. Germline V gene lookup returns CDR1 MNHEY and CDR2 SVGEGT. CDR3 DNA sequence: TGTGCCAGCATGGATCCCGGACGTAACTATGGCTACACCTTC. This codes for CASMDPGRNYGYTF.

V gene TRBV6-1 combines with J gene TRBJ2-5, with D tentatively TRBD1 or TRBD2 (5 bases each). V was pared by 1 base and J by 5 bases, with 20 bases between. Germline V lookup: CDR1 MNHNS, CDR2 SASEGT. This CDR3 is 17 amino acids long. The CDR3 is CASSEGGRKIRSETQYF. In nucleotides, the CDR3 is TGTGCCAGCAGTGAAGGGGGACGGAAGATACGCTCCGAGACCCAGTACTTC.

This clonotype was detected ten times or more. The V and J genes are TRBV11-3 and TRBJ2-5; TRBD2 aligns across 11 bases. The CDR3 is made up of 16 amino acids. In germline, CDR1 is SGHNT, CDR2 YENEEA. V lost 6 bases to trimming and J lost 4 bases; unmatched junction nucleotides: 10. CDR3 DNA: TGTGCCAGCAGTTTTAGCGGGAGGGCCGGACGAGAGACCCAGTACTTC. Protein product: CASSFSGRAGRETQYF.

There are a few counts of this clonotype. The chain links TRBV10-1 to TRBJ2-5, with 10 bases matching TRBD2. Unmatched junction bases numbered 7, after V lost 5 bases and J lost 4 bases. CDR1 WNHNN and CDR2 SYGVQD come from the germline V gene (reference sequence). The CDR3 consists of 15 residues. Here the CDR3 reads CASSLGLAVGETQYF. The DNA for the CDR3 is TGCGCCAGCAGTCTAGGACTAGCGGTGGGAGAGACCCAGTACTTC.

V gene TRBV29-1 combines with J gene TRBJ2-3; the D gene is possibly TRBD2 (6 bases). The V gene lost 4 bases and the J gene lost 2 bases, with 13 bases spanning the gap. The CDR3 length is 14 residues. Germline assignment: CDR1 SQVTM and CDR2 ANQGSEA. This CDR3 reads CSVGVAGHTDTQYF. DNA of the CDR3: TGCAGCGTTGGAGTGGCGGGGCACACAGATACGCAGTATTTT.

This clonotype was recorded at least ten times. The genes are TRBV7-2 and TRBJ1-3, with D hard to call. The germline CDR1 and CDR2 sequences are SGHTA and FQGNSA. The CDR3 runs 13 residues. The germline V and J ends were trimmed by 3 bases and 4 bases, with 7 bases remaining between them. This chain's CDR3 is CASSLRSGNTIYF. The DNA of the CDR3 is TGTGCCAGCAGCTTGCGGTCGGGAAACACCATATATTTT.

The table lists this clonotype with a few counts. The chain recombines TRBV20-1 with TRBJ2-5; 9 nucleotides line up with TRBD2. CDR3 length equals 15 residues. V shed 5 bases and J 2 bases; nucleotides not matched to a gene: 9. Germline CDR1 and CDR2: DFQATT and SNEGSKA (reference sequence). The CDR3 DNA reads TGCAGTGCTCCCCCTCTAGCGGGGTCTCAAGAGACCCAGTACTTC. Translation: CSAPPLAGSQETQYF.

This clonotype has a count of ten or more. J is TRBJ2-1 and V is TRBV29-1; D ambiguous. CDR1 and CDR2 from the germline V gene are SQVTM and ANQGSEA. Trimming took 2 bases from V and 4 from J, leaving 9 bases between them. The CDR3 has 13 amino acids. CDR3 in DNA: TGCAGCGTTGAATTCATACTTTACAATGAGCAGTTCTTC. It specifies CSVEFILYNEQFF.

V gene TRBV2 combines with J gene TRBJ1-5, with D hard to call. Germline V gene lookup returns CDR1 SNHLY and CDR2 FYNNEI. Trimming pared 2 bases from V and 0 bases from J, leaving 5 bases between. The CDR3 loop spans 14 amino acids. CDR3 nucleotides: TGTGCCAGCAGTGAAAACTTTAGCAATCAGCCCCAGCATTTT. Residues: CASSENFSNQPQHF. The full variable domain, its missing parts supplied by reference TRBV2 and TRBJ1-5, is EPEVTQTPSHQVTQMGQEVILRCVPISNHLYFYWYRQILGQKVEFLVSFYNNEISEKSEIFDDQFSVERPDGSNFTLKIRSTKLEDSAMYFCASSENFSNQPQHFGDGTRLSIL.